Here is one TCR beta chain with its context. Antigen unknown. This sample was included in a study of T cell responses to AZD1222 COVID-19 vaccine. Overall study results and limits: Researchers took repertoire samples only after the peak T cell response had come. Unmutated variant regions reportedly attract nearly half of all spike-specific TCRs. Donors were mostly white British, more females; clonal diversity possibly underestimated. Vaccine-associated CD4 TCRs ranged over spike, dominating at 160-218 and 743-854.

The table came from immunoSEQ multiplex PCR; TCRdb's copy has only in-frame clones and leaves some out. The table records about 150,000 clones, about 90% of them present only once. Sequences were derived from peripheral blood, sampled on day 0 of AZD1222 vaccination. The sequence came from an adult in good health.

CDR3 bases: TGTGCCAGCAGTAGGACTAGCCCCCCCTACAATGAGCAGTTCTTC. Amino acid sequence: CASSRTSPPYNEQFF. This chain links TRBV6-5 with TRBJ2-1, with 8 bases fitting TRBD2. This CDR3 is built from 15 residues. Germline CDR1 MNHEY, CDR2 SVGAGI. V was pared by 5 bases and J by 2 bases, with 5 bases of the junction left unmatched.